Presented here are 16 T cell receptor beta chains from one specimen sequenced in a study of shared clonotypes between healthy human individuals. Measured with immunoSEQ multiplex PCR; TCRdb has only the in-frame clones, and not every one. Among nearly 2 million clones listed, about 94% were seen once. Naive CD8 cells lacked CD45RO and underwent positive selection for CCR7, leaving out terminally differentiated effector memory CD45RA+ cells. The sequenced sample was naive CD8+ T cells sorted from blood. The origin of the receptors is a man younger than 35 in good health.

This clone appeared a single time. This specimen includes other DNA sequences encoding the same CDR3. The rearrangement joins TRBV30 to TRBJ1-2; D ambiguous. The CDR3 is made up of 13 amino acids. From germline, CDR1 is GTSNPN and CDR2 SVGIG (reference sequence). Trimming took off 0 bases at V and 4 bases at J, with 9 bases between the two ends. CDR3 nucleotides: TGTGCCTGGAGTGTAGGGCCCGGCTATGGCTACACCTTC. The encoded protein is CAWSVGPGYGYTF.

Turning to this clone: The sample has other DNA sequences that encode this CDR3 too. The CDR3 is CASSLSGSYEQYF. CDR3 sequence (DNA): TGTGCCAGCAGTTTAAGCGGGAGCTACGAGCAGTACTTC. This rearrangement joins TRBV6-5 to TRBJ2-7, with 8 nucleotides matching TRBD2. Germline assignment: CDR1 MNHEY and CDR2 SVGAGI. J gave up 3 bases and V 4 bases, and 2 bases lay outside the gene matches. The CDR3 sequence is 13 residues long.

This sequence joins TRBV28 and TRBJ2-5; TRBD2 might be the D (6 bases). V was trimmed by 6 bases and J by 2 bases, leaving 16 bases between them. The CDR3 spans 15 residues. Germline CDR1 and CDR2: MDHEN and SYDVKM. CDR3 amino acids: CASSLWAGSQETQYF. In nucleotides, the CDR3 is TGTGCCAGCAGCCTCTGGGCGGGATCTCAAGAGACCCAGTACTTC.

This chain links TRBV11-2 with TRBJ1-3, with D maybe TRBD1 (6 bases). The CDR3 loop spans 17 amino acids. Between the trimmed V and J ends, which lost 1 base and 0 bases, there was a span of 13 bases. Looked up from germline, CDR1 is SGHAT and CDR2 is FQNNGV. CDR3 nucleotide sequence: TGTGCCAGCAGCTTAGGCCGGCAGGGGCCCTCTGGAAACACCATATATTTT. Amino acids: CASSLGRQGPSGNTIYF.

This sequence joins TRBV7-9 and TRBJ2-3; D is unresolved. V shed 5 bases and J shed 2 bases, with 5 bases lying between them. This CDR3 contains 12 residues. Germline loops: CDR1 SEHNR, CDR2 FQNEAQ (reference sequence). The CDR3 nucleotides read TGTGCCAGCAGCCTTTTCACAGATACGCAGTATTTT. Protein sequence: CASSLFTDTQYF.

On this clone itself: Within the sample, other DNA sequences also encode this same CDR3. This sequence joins TRBV2 and TRBJ2-2; no reliable D call. CDR1 SNHLY and CDR2 FYNNEI come from the germline V gene. V was cut by 6 bases and J by 5 bases, with 7 bases left in between. This CDR3 contains 12 residues. The CDR3 here is CASRLPTGELFF. The CDR3 region has the DNA TGTGCCAGCAGGCTCCCGACCGGGGAGCTGTTTTTT.

This rearrangement joins TRBV9 to TRBJ2-4; 15 bases fit TRBD2. This CDR3 contains 16 residues. Per germline, CDR1 SGDLS and CDR2 YYNGEE. The V gene end was trimmed by 3 bases and the J gene end by 8 bases; junction bases not matched to a gene: 6. CDR3 residues: CASSEGLAGGVDIQYF. The CDR3 region has the DNA TGTGCCAGCAGCGAGGGACTAGCGGGAGGTGTGGACATTCAGTACTTC. Full variable domain (remainder filled in from reference TRBV9 and TRBJ2-4): DSGVTQTPKHLITATGQRVTLRCSPRSGDLSVYWYQQSLDQGLQFLIQYYNGEERAKGNILERFSAQQFPDLHSELNLSSLELGDSALYFCASSEGLAGGVDIQYFGAGTRLSVL.

The V and J genes are TRBV6-6 and TRBJ1-5; 7 nucleotides align to TRBD1. Germline V lookup: CDR1 MNHNY, CDR2 SVGAGI (reference sequence). The V gene end was trimmed by 2 bases and the J gene end by 7 bases; junction bases not matched to a gene: 5. CDR3 size: 14 residues. The CDR3 sequence: CASSYDREDQPQHF. The CDR3, as DNA: TGTGCCAGCAGTTACGACAGGGAGGACCAGCCCCAGCATTTT.

The chain uses TRBV2 and TRBJ2-5; D is tentatively TRBD1 or TRBD2 (5 bases each). The CDR3 sequence is 13 residues long. In germline, CDR1 is SNHLY, CDR2 FYNNEI. Between the trimmed V and J ends, which lost 8 bases and 3 bases, there was a span of 13 bases. The CDR3 reads CASRGTDKETQYF. CDR3 nucleotide sequence: TGTGCCAGCCGTGGGACGGACAAAGAGACCCAGTACTTC. Together with reference TRBV2 and TRBJ2-5, the CDR3 gives the full variable domain: EPEVTQTPSHQVTQMGQEVILRCVPISNHLYFYWYRQILGQKVEFLVSFYNNEISEKSEIFDDQFSVERPDGSNFTLKIRSTKLEDSAMYFCASRGTDKETQYFGPGTRLLVL.

This rearrangement joins TRBV7-9 to TRBJ2-1; D unclear. Germline V lookup: CDR1 SEHNR, CDR2 FQNEAQ (reference sequence). This CDR3 region has 12 residues. The germline V and J ends were trimmed by 2 bases and 9 bases, with 8 bases remaining between them. The CDR3 protein is CASSLNVGEQFF. In DNA form, the CDR3 reads TGTGCCAGCAGCTTAAACGTAGGTGAGCAGTTCTTC.

Comment on this clone: Other DNA variants within this sample encode the same CDR3. The CDR3 DNA is TGTGCCAGCAGTTACGGCTATCAAGAGACCCAGTACTTC. Protein sequence: CASSYGYQETQYF. The chain has TRBV6-5 and TRBJ2-5; the D is unclear. The ends were cut back, 2 bases at V and 2 bases at J, with 6 bases in the middle. Germline loops: CDR1 MNHEY, CDR2 SVGAGI. The CDR3 covers 13 residues.

This chain joins TRBV2 and TRBJ2-3, with D uncertain. Germline loops: CDR1 SNHLY, CDR2 FYNNEI. This CDR3 contains 11 residues. Trimming took off 9 bases at V and 0 bases at J, with 4 bases between the two ends. This CDR3 reads CARLSTDTQYF. CDR3 nucleotide sequence: TGTGCCAGATTAAGCACAGATACGCAGTATTTT.

Here the CDR3 DNA reads TGTGCCAGCAGTAGGACAGGGGCCTACGAGCAGTACTTC. Translation gives CASSRTGAYEQYF. This chain uses TRBV28 with TRBJ2-7; 9 nucleotides line up with TRBD1. Looked up from germline, CDR1 is MDHEN and CDR2 is SYDVKM. V lost 5 bases to trimming and J lost 2 bases; unmatched junction nucleotides: 1. The CDR3 extends over 13 amino acids.

This clone has just one count. V gene TRBV6-5 combines with J gene TRBJ1-4; D uncertain. The CDR3 is made up of 15 amino acids. Germline assignment: CDR1 MNHEY and CDR2 SVGAGI. Trimming stripped 6 bases from V and 0 bases from J, with 11 bases between. The CDR3 sequence is CASRALTATNEKLFF. The CDR3 DNA is TGTGCCAGCAGGGCCCTAACAGCAACTAATGAAAAACTGTTTTTT.

This rearrangement joins TRBV4-1 to TRBJ1-1; the D gene is possibly TRBD1 (5 bases). Trimming left V 4 bases short and J 1 base short, with 16 bases between. The CDR3 covers 16 residues. In germline, CDR1 is MGHRA, CDR2 YSYEKL. In nucleotides, the CDR3 is TGCGCCAGCAGCCTACATATCGACAGTACGAACACTGAAGCTTTCTTT. This gives the protein CASSLHIDSTNTEAFF.

V is TRBV6-5 and J is TRBJ1-2; possibly TRBD1 for D (5 bases). The CDR3 covers 16 residues. Between the trimmed V and J ends, which lost 0 bases and 4 bases, there was a span of 15 bases. The germline CDR1 and CDR2 sequences are MNHEY and SVGAGI. CDR3 in DNA: TGTGCCAGCAGTTACTCGGTCAGGGAAGTAGGCTATGGCTACACCTTC. As protein: CASSYSVREVGYGYTF.